This T cell receptor beta chain was recovered during a study of OX40 agonist ivuxolimab in advanced cancers. Study overall: Mean age 60 years, range roughly 20 to 85; roughly 82% male. Study-wide findings and caveats: Among the lowest levels of clonal expansion were found in partial responders at 0.1-3.0 mg/kg.

Concerning this clone itself: Its antigen is not identified.

Autoimmune disease history or systemic immunosuppression led to patients being barred. TCRdb's copy holds only in-frame clones and misses some; the assay was immunoSEQ multiplex PCR. The sample has around 48,000 clones; 77% are singletons. Trimming pared 1 base from V and 4 bases from J, leaving 12 bases between. CDR1 is LGHNA and CDR2 is YNFKEQ in the germline V gene. The length of the CDR3 is 15 residues. The starting material was CD4+ or CD8+ T cells sorted from blood, obtained in a trial of the OX40 agonist ivuxolimab. The chain couples TRBV4-2 to TRBJ2-3; perhaps TRBD1 as D (6 bases). The origin of this receptor is an adult with an advanced solid tumor such as melanoma, head and neck, liver or kidney cancer. Written as DNA, the CDR3 is TGTGCCAGCAGCCAAGTGCAGGGGCTGTCAGATACGCAGTATTTT. It codes for CASSQVQGLSDTQYF.